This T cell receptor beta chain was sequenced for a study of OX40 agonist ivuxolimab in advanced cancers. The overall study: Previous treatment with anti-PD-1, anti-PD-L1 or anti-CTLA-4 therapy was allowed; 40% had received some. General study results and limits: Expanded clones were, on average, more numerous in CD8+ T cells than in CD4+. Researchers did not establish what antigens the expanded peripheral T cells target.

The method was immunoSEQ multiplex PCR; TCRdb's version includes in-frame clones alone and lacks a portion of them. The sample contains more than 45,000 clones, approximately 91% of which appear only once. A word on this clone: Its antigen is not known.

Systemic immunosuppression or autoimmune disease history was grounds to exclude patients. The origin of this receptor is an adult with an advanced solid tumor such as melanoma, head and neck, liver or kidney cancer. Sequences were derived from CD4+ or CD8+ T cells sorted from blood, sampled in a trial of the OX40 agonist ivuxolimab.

The CDR3 sequence is CASSLLAHYNEQFF. The CDR3 nucleotides read TGTGCCAGCAGTCTGCTAGCGCACTACAATGAGCAGTTCTTC. The chain links TRBV27 to TRBJ2-1; D might be TRBD2 (6 bases). The CDR3 is 14 residues long. Per the germline V gene, CDR1 is MNHEY and CDR2 is SMNVEV (reference sequence). The germline V and J ends were trimmed by 5 bases and 3 bases, with 11 bases remaining between them.